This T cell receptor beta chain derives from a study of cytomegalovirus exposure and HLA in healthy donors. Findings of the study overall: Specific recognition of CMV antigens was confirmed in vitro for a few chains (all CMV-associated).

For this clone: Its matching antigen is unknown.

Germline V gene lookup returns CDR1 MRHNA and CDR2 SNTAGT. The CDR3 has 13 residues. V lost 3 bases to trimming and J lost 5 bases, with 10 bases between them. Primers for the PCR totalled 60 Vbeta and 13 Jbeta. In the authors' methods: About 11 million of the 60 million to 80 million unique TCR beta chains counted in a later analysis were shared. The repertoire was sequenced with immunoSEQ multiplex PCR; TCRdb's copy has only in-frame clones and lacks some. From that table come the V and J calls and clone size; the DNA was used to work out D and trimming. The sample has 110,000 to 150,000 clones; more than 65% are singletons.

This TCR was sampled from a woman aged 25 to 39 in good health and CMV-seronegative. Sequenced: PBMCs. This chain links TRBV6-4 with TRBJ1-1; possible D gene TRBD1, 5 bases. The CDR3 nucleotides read TGTGCCAGCAGTGAACAGGATGGTACTGAAGCTTTCTTT. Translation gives CASSEQDGTEAFF.